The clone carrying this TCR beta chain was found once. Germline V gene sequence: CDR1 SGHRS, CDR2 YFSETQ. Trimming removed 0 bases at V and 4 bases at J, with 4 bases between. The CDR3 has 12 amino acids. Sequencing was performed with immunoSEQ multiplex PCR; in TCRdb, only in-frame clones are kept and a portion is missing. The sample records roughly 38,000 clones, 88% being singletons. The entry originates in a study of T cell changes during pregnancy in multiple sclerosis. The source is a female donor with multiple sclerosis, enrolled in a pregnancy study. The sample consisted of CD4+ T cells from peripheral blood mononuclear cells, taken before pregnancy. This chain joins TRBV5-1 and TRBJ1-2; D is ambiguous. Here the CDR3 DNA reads TGCGCCAGCAGCTTGGCGTCCTATGGCTACACCTTC. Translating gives CASSLASYGYTF.